Shown below are 18 T cell receptor beta chains from a single sample sequenced in a study of identical twins. TCRdb fed the 5' RACE reads into MiXCR, producing one record per CDR3 protein. The sample lists just under 550,000 distinct CDR3 sequences, nearly 15% seen once, with roughly 0.42% in the top ten. This same sample was also taken into another study, of yellow fever vaccine responses in identical twins.

The sequenced material came from CD4+ T cells sorted from blood. Source of these receptors: a woman aged 18 to 35 in good health.

J is TRBJ2-1 and V is TRBV12-3 or TRBV12-4, with D unclear. The CDR3 spans 16 residues. The V end lost 7 bases, the J end lost 4 bases, and 20 bases lay between the germline ends. CDR3 nucleotides: TGTGCCAGCAACCCCGGTAGTCAGAAACCTTACAATGAGCAGTTCTTC. It is translated as CASNPGSQKPYNEQFF.

V gene TRBV9 combines with J gene TRBJ2-1; 7 bases map to TRBD1. The V gene's germline CDR1 is SGDLS and CDR2 YYNGEE. Trimming cost V 1 base and J 0 bases; bases outside gene matches: 10. The CDR3 covers 18 residues. The CDR3 coding sequence is TGTGCCAGCAGCGTACTGGGACAGTTAATTAGCTCCTACAATGAGCAGTTCTTC. Protein: CASSVLGQLISSYNEQFF.

This clonotype was counted ten times or more. This sequence joins TRBV20-1 and TRBJ1-6, with a tentative D call TRBD1 (6 bases). This CDR3 spans 14 amino acids. CDR1 and CDR2 (germline): DFQATT, SNEGSKA (reference sequence). V was pared by 6 bases and J by 7 bases, with 16 bases between. The CDR3 nucleotides are TGCAGTGCGATAACCGGGACAACCAATTCACCCCTCCACTTT. Its translation: CSAITGTTNSPLHF.

This clonotype came up many times. This sequence joins TRBV10-3 and TRBJ2-5; TRBD1 aligns across 12 bases. Unmatched junction bases numbered 1, after V lost 6 bases and J lost 5 bases. Per the germline V gene, CDR1 is ENHRY and CDR2 is SYGVKD. The CDR3 is made up of 13 amino acids. As DNA, the CDR3 is TGTGCCATCAGGGGACAGGGGGCGGAGACCCAGTACTTC. Translated, it gives CAIRGQGAETQYF.

The CDR3: CASSRSGTSGTDTQYF. In DNA form, the CDR3 reads TGCGCCAGCAGCCGATCCGGGACTAGCGGCACAGATACGCAGTATTTT. The rearrangement joins TRBV5-1 to TRBJ2-3, with 10 bases fitting TRBD2. J lost 1 base, V lost 4 bases, and 6 bases had no gene match. This CDR3 is 16 amino acids long. CDR1 and CDR2 (germline): SGHRS, YFSETQ.

The chain employs TRBV3-1 and TRBJ2-1; the D gene could be TRBD1 or TRBD2 (6 bases each). Germline V gene lookup returns CDR1 LGHDT and CDR2 YNNKEL (reference sequence). V was cut by 4 bases and J by 5 bases, with 18 bases left in between. The CDR3 contains 16 residues. CDR3 loop: CASSRQERGVHNEQFF. CDR3 in DNA: TGTGCCAGCAGCCGTCAGGAGAGGGGGGTCCACAATGAGCAGTTCTTC.

The chain couples TRBV7-9 to TRBJ2-1, with D perhaps matching TRBD1 (9 bases). The CDR3 is 14 residues long. Germline CDR1 reads SEHNR; CDR2 reads FQNEAQ (reference sequence). Here the CDR3 reads CASGDRVSYNEQFF. The CDR3 nucleotides are TGTGCTAGCGGGGACAGGGTCTCCTACAATGAGCAGTTCTTC.

This clonotype was seen more than once but under ten times. The chain is built from TRBV7-2 and TRBJ2-1; the D gene is possibly TRBD2 (6 bases). The CDR3 is 15 amino acids. Looked up from germline, CDR1 is SGHTA and CDR2 is FQGNSA. Between the trimmed V and J ends, which lost 1 base and 6 bases, there was a span of 13 bases. DNA for the CDR3: TGTGCCAGCAGCTTAGAAATGATGGGGGGCAATGAGCAGTTCTTC. Residues: CASSLEMMGGNEQFF. Looking up the rest from reference TRBV7-2 and TRBJ2-1 gives the full variable domain: GAGVSQSPSNKVTEKGKDVELRCDPISGHTALYWYRQSLGQGLEFLIYFQGNSAPDKSGLPSDRFSAERTGGSVSTLTIQRTQQEDSAVYLCASSLEMMGGNEQFFGPGTRLTVL.

With regard to this clonotype: Compared with germline, one end of the junction differs, possibly owing to a read error. The chain carries TRBV6-2 or TRBV6-3 and TRBJ2-3, with 9 bases aligning to TRBD2. The CDR3 covers 18 residues. Germline CDR1 MNHEY, CDR2 SVGEGT. This CDR3 is CACSLLGAGGGAADTQYF. CDR3 coding DNA: TGTGCCTGCAGTTTACTCGGAGCCGGCGGGGGGGCAGCAGATACGCAGTATTTT.

This clonotype occurred a few times. The chain employs TRBV28 and TRBJ1-5; possibly TRBD1 for D (6 bases). Trimming stripped 8 bases from V and 3 bases from J, with 11 bases between. The germline CDR1 and CDR2 sequences are MDHEN and SYDVKM. The CDR3 spans 13 residues. CDR3 DNA sequence: TGTGCCAGCGAACAGGGTCTCAATCAGCCCCAGCATTTT. Amino acid sequence: CASEQGLNQPQHF.

This sequence joins TRBV7-9 and TRBJ1-4, with D unclear. This CDR3 is built from 14 residues. Germline V CDR1 and CDR2: SEHNR, FQNEAQ (reference sequence). Trimming took off 5 bases at V and 2 bases at J, with 9 bases between the two ends. This CDR3 is CASSRDTTNEKLFF. CDR3 in DNA: TGTGCCAGCAGCCGAGACACCACTAATGAAAAACTGTTTTTT. Full variable domain (outside the CDR3, taken from reference TRBV7-9 and TRBJ1-4): DTGVSQNPRHKITKRGQNVTFRCDPISEHNRLYWYRQTLGQGPEFLTYFQNEAQLEKSRLLSDRFSAERPKGSFSTLEIQRTEQGDSAMYLCASSRDTTNEKLFFGSGTQLSVL.

The chain joins TRBV6-1 to TRBJ2-3; 10 nucleotides align to TRBD2. CDR3 length: 14 amino acids. Germline V CDR1 and CDR2: MNHNS, SASEGT. The ends lost 11 bases at V and 5 bases at J; junction bases unmatched: 10. DNA for the CDR3: TGTGCCGGCGGAAGCGGGAGGGCCGGAGATACGCAGTATTTT. This encodes CAGGSGRAGDTQYF.

This clonotype came up a few times. V and J are TRBV6-5 and TRBJ2-3; D may match TRBD1 or TRBD2 (5 bases each). The V gene lost 4 bases and the J gene lost 0 bases, with 14 bases spanning the gap. The CDR3 consists of 16 residues. Germline V gene sequence: CDR1 MNHEY, CDR2 SVGAGI. CDR3 sequence: CASSWAFGGSTDTQYF. The CDR3 DNA follows: TGTGCCAGCAGTTGGGCCTTTGGGGGTAGCACAGATACGCAGTATTTT.

This clonotype was found a few times. At one of its ends the junction is not consistent with the germline gene, which may arise from a read error. The V gene is TRBV7-2, the J gene TRBJ2-5, with TRBD1 identical over 8 bases. Per the germline V gene, CDR1 is SGHTA and CDR2 is FQGNSA. This CDR3 has 14 residues. CDR3 amino acids: CASSQWNGGTGSHF. CDR3 sequence (DNA): TGTGCCAGCAGCCAATGGAACGGAGGGACAGGTAGTCACTTC.

CDR3: CASSSHPGGPRV. The CDR3 nucleotides read TGTGCCAGCAGTTCCCACCCGGGGGGCCCCCGCGTC. J is TRBJ2-7 and V is TRBV25-1; tentatively, D is TRBD2 (7 bases). The CDR3 length is 12 residues. CDR1 is MGHDK, CDR2 SYGVNS, per germline.

The DNA for the CDR3 is TGTGCCAGCATCCAAGGGTTTGCCGGGGAGCTGTTTTTT. This gives the protein CASIQGFAGELFF. The chain employs TRBV7-8 and TRBJ2-2; no firm D call. Trimming took off 7 bases at V and 6 bases at J, with 12 bases between the two ends. This CDR3 contains 13 residues. Germline CDR1 SGHVS, CDR2 FQNEAQ.

This clonotype was counted only a few times. The J gene is TRBJ1-6, the V gene TRBV5-1; no clear D gene. Trimming pared 0 bases from V and 7 bases from J, leaving 14 bases between. This CDR3 has 16 residues. The germline V gene has CDR1 SGHRS and CDR2 YFSETQ. This CDR3 is CASSLDSPPSNSPLHF. DNA of the CDR3: TGCGCCAGCAGCTTGGACAGTCCGCCGAGCAATTCACCCCTCCACTTT. Full variable domain (missing parts from reference TRBV5-1 and TRBJ1-6): KAGVTQTPRYLIKTRGQQVTLSCSPISGHRSVSWYQQTPGQGLQFLFEYFSETQRNKGNFPGRFSGRQFSNSRSEMNVSTLELGDSALYLCASSLDSPPSNSPLHFGNGTRLTVT.

CDR3 sequence reads: CASSFAGDNEQFF. DNA of the CDR3: TGCGCCAGCAGCTTTGCGGGGGACAATGAGCAGTTCTTC. The V and J genes are TRBV5-1 and TRBJ2-1, with 7 bases lining up with TRBD2. The CDR3 is 13 amino acids. With V trimmed by 2 bases and J by 5 bases, 1 base remained unmatched. Germline V gives CDR1 SGHRS, CDR2 YFSETQ.